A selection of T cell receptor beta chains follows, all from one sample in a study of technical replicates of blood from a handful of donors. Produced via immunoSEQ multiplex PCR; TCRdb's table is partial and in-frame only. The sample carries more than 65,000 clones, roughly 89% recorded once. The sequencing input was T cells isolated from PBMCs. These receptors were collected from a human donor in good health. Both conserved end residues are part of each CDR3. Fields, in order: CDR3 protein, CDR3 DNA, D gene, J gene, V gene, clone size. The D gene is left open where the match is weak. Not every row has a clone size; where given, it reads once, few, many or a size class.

CDR3: CASSPGGQSYNEQFF
DNA: TGTGCCAGCAGCCCCGGCGGACAGTCATACAATGAGCAGTTCTTC
D: .
J: TRBJ2-1
V: TRBV7-9
size: .

CDR3: CASSYSRGGDTGELFF
DNA: TGTGCCAGCAGTTACTCGAGAGGGGGCGACACCGGGGAGCTGTTTTTT
D: TRBD1
J: TRBJ2-2
V: TRBV6-6
size: .

CDR3: CATSMDRASDTQYF
DNA: TGTGCCACCAGCATGGACAGGGCCTCAGATACGCAGTATTTT
D: TRBD1
J: TRBJ2-3
V: TRBV15
size: .

CDR3: CASSLGEVQPQHF
DNA: TGTGCCAGCAGCCTAGGGGAGGTTCAGCCCCAGCATTTT
D: .
J: TRBJ1-5
V: TRBV11-2
size: .

CDR3: CASSFDRGHGEQFF
DNA: TGTGCCAGCAGTTTTGACAGGGGGCATGGTGAGCAGTTCTTC
D: TRBD1
J: TRBJ2-1
V: TRBV27
size: .

CDR3: CASSFKNTGELFF
DNA: TGTGCCAGCAGTTTCAAGAACACCGGGGAGCTGTTTTTT
D: .
J: TRBJ2-2
V: TRBV27
size: .

CDR3: CASSNRQQNTEAFF
DNA: TGTGCCAGCAGCAACCGACAGCAGAACACTGAAGCTTTCTTT
D: .
J: TRBJ1-1
V: TRBV7-9
size: .

CDR3: CASSPRTGQNQPQHF
DNA: TGTGCCAGCAGTCCAAGGACAGGGCAAAATCAGCCCCAGCATTTT
D: TRBD1
J: TRBJ1-5
V: TRBV28
size: .

CDR3: CASSLLTTGTGDGYTF
DNA: TGTGCCAGCAGCTTATTGACAACCGGGACAGGGGACGGCTACACCTTC
D: TRBD1
J: TRBJ1-2
V: TRBV11-2
size: .

CDR3: CASSLDRGGQPQHF
DNA: TGTGCCAGCAGTTTAGACAGGGGGGGACAGCCCCAGCATTTT
D: TRBD1
J: TRBJ1-5
V: TRBV27
size: once

CDR3: CASSLVEDYEQYF
DNA: TGTGCCAGCAGCTTGGTGGAGGACTACGAGCAGTACTTC
D: .
J: TRBJ2-7
V: TRBV5-6
size: once

CDR3: CASSDGQGATDTQYF
DNA: TGTGCCAGCAGTGACGGACAGGGGGCCACAGATACGCAGTATTTT
D: TRBD1
J: TRBJ2-3
V: TRBV6-4
size: .

CDR3: CASSLTRTGQISGNTIYF
DNA: TGTGCCAGCAGCTTAACCCGGACAGGACAAATCTCTGGAAACACCATATATTTT
D: TRBD1
J: TRBJ1-3
V: TRBV7-6
size: .

CDR3: CASTQGGGDEKLFF
DNA: TGTGCCAGCACTCAGGGCGGGGGGGATGAAAAACTGTTTTTT
D: .
J: TRBJ1-4
V: TRBV6-5
size: once

CDR3: CSVYEDGANEKLFF
DNA: TGCAGCGTTTATGAGGATGGTGCTAATGAAAAACTGTTTTTT
D: .
J: TRBJ1-4
V: TRBV29-1
size: .

CDR3: CASSQSPFGPRGETQYF
DNA: TGCGCCAGCAGCCAATCCCCCTTCGGTCCTAGGGGAGAGACCCAGTACTTC
D: .
J: TRBJ2-5
V: TRBV4-1
size: .

CDR3: CASGLAPYNEQFF
DNA: TGTGCCAGCGGTCTAGCCCCCTACAATGAGCAGTTCTTC
D: .
J: TRBJ2-1
V: TRBV2
size: .

CDR3: CASSYSHAGGTDTQYF
DNA: TGTGCCAGCAGTTACTCGCACGCGGGAGGAACAGATACGCAGTATTTT
D: TRBD2
J: TRBJ2-3
V: TRBV6-6
size: .